This entry concerns a single TCR beta chain. A junction end diverges from the germline sequence, so it may reflect a read error. The entry originates in a study of CD4 and CD8 cells across lung adenocarcinoma regions. TCRdb re-derived calls from the PCR reads in MiXCR, one entry per CDR3 protein. This table holds 8,200 or so distinct CDR3 sequences, about 59% found once. The CDR3 runs to 16 residues. The receptor was isolated from a female donor with lung adenocarcinoma. The CD4 and CD8 labels of this study may be unreliable. J is TRBJ2-1 and V is TRBV12-3 or TRBV12-4; possibly TRBD1 for D (6 bases). The sequencing input was CD8+ T cells from the center of a lung tumor. CDR3 bases: TGTGCCAGCAGACACGGTATGGGGGCTGGAGCCAACACCCTGAACTTC. This sequence encodes CASRHGMGAGANTLNF.